This T cell receptor (beta chain) was obtained from a study of blood T cells in healthy people across ages (dated by TCRdb to between 2014 and 2017). Regarding the research as a whole: Template switching captured roughly one uniquely barcoded TCR beta cDNA molecule per two T cells in model experiments. The study measured age-related changes in TCR beta repertoire diversity using deep sequencing normalized with unique cDNA molecular identifiers. The donors were divided into four age groups: young (average around 15 years), middle-aged (approximately 39), aged (about 60) and long-lived (roughly 86). Donors of different ages were randomly distributed across sequencing lanes to avoid experimental bias. The study analyzed two additional independent replicas of 1 million unique cDNA reads from the same blood draw for two donors, one aged 18 to 29 and one aged 80 or older.

The roughly 39 donors, aged 6 to 90 years, were systemically healthy Caucasian individuals from Russia. Ten milliliters of peripheral blood were drawn from each donor into EDTA-treated Vacutainer tubes. PBMCs were isolated by Ficoll-Paque density-gradient centrifugation, with at least 6 million obtained per sample. Total RNA was extracted from PBMCs with Trizol reagent, with at least 5 micrograms obtained per sample. For every donor, an aliquot of PBMCs went through flow cytometry to measure the percentages of naive CD45RAhigh/CD27high T cells. CDR1 and CDR2 are read off the germline V gene (reference sequence) as MNHNY and SVGAGI. The CDR3 runs 15 residues from the cysteine to the phenylalanine. Only CDR3 DNA is held: 45 bases, read in frame from base 1. V is cut back by 6 bases and J by 7 bases, with 11 bases in the junction unmatched. Beyond this particular receptor, the publication reports: Total diversity estimates from one million sequenced T cells were considered lower bounds and underestimates. Compared with the aged group, the long-lived group had more naive CD4+ T cells, fewer expanded clones and increased TCR diversity, a pattern suggesting age selection. Observed TCR beta diversity per million T cells fell roughly linearly with age, and a significant reduction was already apparent by age about 38. The CMV infection status of donors was not known, potentially confounding age-related changes in expanded clonotypes. Bulk unsorted PBMC profiling prevented conclusive comparison of naive and antigen-experienced compartments. The percentage of naive T cells measured by flow cytometry correlated strongly with observed TCR beta diversity.

Library preparation used 5' RACE. The instrument was an Illumina HiSeq 2500. The second PCR ran for about 6 to 12 cycles and used a J-beta primer mix along with a sample-barcoded 5' primer. Each TCR beta cDNA molecule received a unique molecular identifier from a template-switch 5' adaptor carrying 12 random nucleotides. At least 3 million CDR3-containing paired-end reads were obtained from each sample. The Mint cDNA synthesis kit, primed by a TRBC-specific oligonucleotide, was used to synthesize first-strand cDNA from all RNA. Following uracil-DNA glycosylase treatment, a first 18-cycle PCR with universal primers M1SS and BC2_uni_R was performed on all cDNA. The source study handled its data this way. Normalization of each sample was performed by random selection of 1 million high-quality reads, each carrying a distinct molecular identifier. Instead of being binned into consensus sequences, reads with shared molecular identifiers were discarded. MiTCR, set to a Q25 quality threshold and the strictest error-elimination algorithm, was used for CDR3 identification, clonotype clustering and error correction. Lower-bound total TCR beta diversity was estimated with a nonparametric unseen species model using Euler transformation. TCRdb cleaned the public reads at Q25 with fastp, built clones with MiXCR and kept in-frame beta chains. Rows are combined by CDR3 protein, so each entry shows the most common genes and DNA. In this record, the V and J calls reflect TCRdb's handling and not the investigators' own analysis. Recorded for this sample are over 1,200,000 distinct CDR3 sequences; around 55% of them occurred a single time. The leading ten clones occupy 6.5% to 8% of the sample.

This clonotype was picked up one time. Its antigen specificity is not known. Per-base qualities were not stored, and no clone one base away is much larger. The chain is encoded by TRBV6-6 joined to TRBJ2-1, with 8 bases matching TRBD1. The sequencing input was blood. The clonotype was recovered from a young man in good health. In nucleotides, the sequence is TGTGCCAGCAGGTCGGGGACAGGAGATTTTAATGAGCAGTTCTTC. It specifies CASRSGTGDFNEQFF.